The 25 T cell receptor beta chains given below trace back to one sample, sequenced in a study of blood T cells in healthy people across ages. For the second PCR, which ran for roughly 6 to 12 cycles, a sample-barcoded 5' primer and a J-beta primer mix were used. TCRdb re-analysed the 5' RACE reads in MiXCR, keeping a single row per CDR3 protein. The table has some 1.1 million distinct CDR3 sequences, 35% to 45% seen once. The sample comprised blood. These TCRs come from a man younger than 35 in good health.

The rearrangement joins TRBV2 to TRBJ2-4; D could derive from TRBD1 or TRBD2 (6 bases each). CDR3 length: 13 residues. V dropped 7 bases and J dropped 13 bases, with 20 bases sitting between them. In germline, CDR1 is SNHLY, CDR2 FYNNEI. The CDR3 loop is CASKGGFYNEQYF. CDR3 coding DNA: TGTGCCAGCAAGGGGGGCTTTTACAATGAGCAGTACTTC. Full variable domain (outside the CDR3, taken from reference TRBV2 and TRBJ2-4): EPEVTQTPSHQVTQMGQEVILRCVPISNHLYFYWYRQILGQKVEFLVSFYNNEISEKSEIFDDQFSVERPDGSNFTLKIRSTKLEDSAMYFCASKGGFYNEQYFGAGTRLSVL.

This clonotype has just a few counts. The chain links TRBV12-3 or TRBV12-4 to TRBJ2-6; D uncertain. The V gene lost 2 bases and the J gene lost 2 bases, with 10 bases spanning the gap. The CDR3 length is 16 residues. The CDR3 spells CASSLRTPAGANVLTF. As DNA, the CDR3 is TGTGCCAGCAGTTTAAGGACCCCAGCTGGGGCCAACGTCCTGACTTTC.

This clonotype was observed a handful of times. This chain connects TRBV20-1 to TRBJ1-4; D is unclear. V lost 6 bases, J lost 0 bases, and 11 bases lay in between. CDR3 length equals 14 residues. Germline V lookup: CDR1 DFQATT, CDR2 SNEGSKA (reference sequence). In nucleotides, the CDR3 is TGCAGTGCCGACGCCCCTACAACTAATGAAAAACTGTTTTTT. Residues: CSADAPTTNEKLFF.

A word on this clonotype: Germline is not matched at one junction end, which may reflect a read error. The rearrangement links TRBV4-2 to TRBJ2-3, with 11 nucleotides matching TRBD2. Germline values: CDR1 LGHNA, CDR2 YNFKEQ. This CDR3 is 15 amino acids long. CDR3 in DNA: TGTGCCTGCAGCCCCGCGGGACTAGCGGTAGATACGCAGTATTTT. This sequence encodes CACSPAGLAVDTQYF.

Points on this clonotype: The germline gene is not matched at one end of the junction; a read error may be the cause. The chain couples TRBV2 to TRBJ2-5; weak D call: TRBD1 (5 bases). In germline, CDR1 is SNHLY, CDR2 FYNNEI. The CDR3 runs 15 residues. CDR3 in DNA: TGTGCCAACAGTGCTAGACAAGGGGCTTGGGAGACCCAGTACTTC. Protein product: CANSARQGAWETQYF.

The V gene is TRBV7-9, the J gene TRBJ2-7, with 9 bases aligning to TRBD2. Trimming at V came to 5 bases and at J to 4 bases, leaving 9 bases not matched to a gene. Germline CDR1 SEHNR, CDR2 FQNEAQ (reference sequence). CDR3 length equals 15 residues. The CDR3 DNA follows: TGTGCCAGCAGCCCAATTCCGGGACTAGCTTACGAGCAGTACTTC. Protein sequence: CASSPIPGLAYEQYF.

This chain joins TRBV4-2 and TRBJ1-5; 9 bases match TRBD1. CDR1 is LGHNA and CDR2 is YNFKEQ in the germline V gene. The CDR3 loop spans 21 amino acids. V lost 7 bases to trimming and J lost 6 bases; unmatched junction nucleotides: 28. CDR3 in amino acids: CASTKIRDRASGEVVGQPQHF. The CDR3 coding sequence is TGTGCCAGCACCAAAATCCGGGACAGGGCTTCGGGGGAGGTCGTGGGTCAGCCCCAGCATTTT.

Only one count was recorded for this clonotype. This chain links TRBV5-1 with TRBJ1-4, with 8 bases identical to TRBD1. CDR1 and CDR2 from the germline V gene are SGHRS and YFSETQ. After removal of 4 bases from V and 8 bases from J, the junction contained 10 bases not matched to a gene. This CDR3 has 15 residues. Written as DNA, the CDR3 is TGCGCCAGCAGCATCGGACAGGGCCTCGGCGAAAAACTGTTTTTT. Protein product: CASSIGQGLGEKLFF.

The chain employs TRBV7-8 and TRBJ1-2, with D unclear. Germline loops: CDR1 SGHVS, CDR2 FQNEAQ. The CDR3 loop spans 17 amino acids. V lost 1 base to trimming and J lost 0 bases, with 15 bases between them. The CDR3 coding sequence is TGTGCCAGCAGCTTAGACAGAAGGGTCGGAGCTAACTATGGCTACACCTTC. Translated, it gives CASSLDRRVGANYGYTF.

The chain carries TRBV6-2 or TRBV6-3 and TRBJ2-7; possibly TRBD1 for D (6 bases). V shed 6 bases and J shed 0 bases, with 15 bases lying between them. CDR1 is MNHEY and CDR2 is SVGEGT in the germline V gene. The CDR3 covers 15 residues. The CDR3 DNA follows: TGTGCCAGCAGGCAAGATGGACAGAGCTCCTACGAGCAGTACTTC. Encoded protein: CASRQDGQSSYEQYF.

The chain joins TRBV12-3 or TRBV12-4 to TRBJ1-2; the match to TRBD1 covers 11 bases. The CDR3 is made up of 16 amino acids. With V trimmed by 6 bases and J by 1 base, 7 bases remained unmatched. The CDR3 nucleotides read TGTGCCAGCAGGGGGACAGGGGGAAGAAATAACTATGGCTACACCTTC. It encodes CASRGTGGRNNYGYTF.

There are a few counts of this clonotype. The rearrangement joins TRBV5-1 to TRBJ2-3; possible D gene TRBD2, 5 bases. Germline CDR1 reads SGHRS; CDR2 reads YFSETQ. V shed 0 bases and J shed 5 bases, with 10 bases lying between them. The CDR3 covers 14 residues. As DNA, the CDR3 is TGCGCCAGCAGCTTGGCGAGCGGAGAAGATACGCAGTATTTT. It encodes CASSLASGEDTQYF.

The chain recombines TRBV4-3 with TRBJ1-1, with 10 bases matching TRBD1. V was pared by 1 base and J by 8 bases, with 4 bases of the junction left unmatched. Germline CDR1 and CDR2: LGHNA and YSLEER. This CDR3 spans 14 amino acids. The CDR3 DNA follows: TGCGCCAGCAGCCAAGGGGACAGGGGATTGGAAGCTTTCTTT. This gives the protein CASSQGDRGLEAFF.

The V call is TRBV4-1, the J call TRBJ2-5, with a possible D match to TRBD1 (5 bases). This CDR3 is built from 17 residues. V shed 0 bases and J shed 11 bases, with 25 bases lying between them. Germline V gene data show CDR1 as MGHRA and CDR2 as YSYEKL. The CDR3 nucleotides read TGCGCCAGCAGCCAAGATCTAAAAGGGGAACCATACAATGAGCAGTACTTC. Its protein is CASSQDLKGEPYNEQYF.

The rearrangement uses TRBV2 and TRBJ2-1; 12 nucleotides agree with TRBD2. The CDR3 runs to 13 residues. CDR1 SNHLY and CDR2 FYNNEI come from the germline V gene. V gave up 9 bases and J gave up 4 bases; unmatched junction bases: 1. CDR3 region: CARGLAGYNEQFF. The CDR3 DNA reads as TGTGCCAGAGGACTAGCGGGATACAATGAGCAGTTCTTC.

Notes on this clonotype: A clone one base away is much larger, so this may be a read error. V usage is TRBV6-5 and J usage is TRBJ2-1; possible D gene TRBD1, 5 bases. Trimming took off 5 bases at V and 10 bases at J, with 15 bases between the two ends. The germline V gene encodes CDR1 MNHEY and CDR2 SVGAGI. This CDR3 has 13 residues. For the CDR3, the DNA is TGTGCCAGCAGTAACCCAGGGTCCTACGAGCAGTTCTTC. This sequence encodes CASSNPGSYEQFF.

The chain uses TRBV25-1 and TRBJ2-2, with 12 bases lining up with TRBD2. Germline V gene data show CDR1 as MGHDK and CDR2 as SYGVNS. Trimming removed 3 bases from V and 6 bases from J; junction bases left unmatched: 11. CDR3 length equals 18 residues. The CDR3 protein is CASSERDLAGGQAGELFF. The CDR3 nucleotides read TGTGCCAGCAGTGAGAGGGATCTAGCGGGGGGGCAGGCCGGGGAGCTGTTTTTT.

The chain has TRBV7-3 and TRBJ1-2, with 9 nucleotides matching TRBD1. The ends lost 7 bases at V and 7 bases at J; junction bases unmatched: 7. Germline V gives CDR1 SGHTA, CDR2 FQGTGA. The CDR3 length is 13 residues. The CDR3 bases are TGTGCCAGCAACCAGGGACAGGGAAGTGGCTACACCTTC. Translating gives CASNQGQGSGYTF.

This clonotype has just a few counts. The chain uses TRBV20-1 and TRBJ2-3; 7 positions agree with TRBD1. The CDR3 runs 14 residues. CDR1 is DFQATT, CDR2 SNEGSKA, per germline (reference sequence). Trimming removed 3 bases from V and 7 bases from J; junction bases left unmatched: 10. The DNA for the CDR3 is TGCAGTGCTAGTCCAGCAGGGGGTAGGCATACGCAGTATTTT. It codes for CSASPAGGRHTQYF.

This clonotype has just a few counts. V and J are TRBV6-6 and TRBJ2-5, with D hard to call. The CDR3 loop spans 14 amino acids. V was trimmed by 5 bases and J by 2 bases, leaving 12 bases between them. Germline V gene lookup returns CDR1 MNHNY and CDR2 SVGAGI (reference sequence). CDR3 sequence: CASSPKTQQETQYF. CDR3 bases: TGTGCCAGCAGTCCCAAGACACAACAAGAGACCCAGTACTTC.

The J gene is TRBJ1-4, the V gene TRBV7-2; 7 bases fit TRBD1. The germline V gene has CDR1 SGHTA and CDR2 FQGNSA. V was clipped by 2 bases and J by 6 bases; unmatched bases: 6. The CDR3 runs to 15 residues. The DNA for the CDR3 is TGTGCCAGCAGCTTACGGGACAGCCGGGATGAAAAACTGTTTTTT. Its translation is CASSLRDSRDEKLFF.

Only a few counts were recorded for this clonotype. The rearrangement joins TRBV20-1 to TRBJ2-1, with 10 bases aligning to TRBD1. CDR3 size: 12 residues. Germline V CDR1 and CDR2: DFQATT, SNEGSKA (reference sequence). CDR3 loop: CRAGQGDNEQFF. The CDR3 DNA reads TGCAGGGCCGGACAGGGGGACAATGAGCAGTTCTTC.

The chain is built from TRBV20-1 and TRBJ2-3, with TRBD2 identical over 8 bases. The J segment lost 8 bases and the V segment lost 3 bases, leaving 10 bases of the junction unmatched. This CDR3 is built from 14 residues. Germline V gene data show CDR1 as DFQATT and CDR2 as SNEGSKA (reference sequence). The CDR3: CSASGSGVMGTQYF. The CDR3 coding sequence is TGCAGTGCTAGCGGTAGCGGGGTTATGGGTACGCAGTATTTT.

CDR3 bases: TGTGCCAGCAGCCCTCACTTCCCCTGGTCCGGGGAGCTGTTTTTT. Translating it yields CASSPHFPWSGELFF. V usage is TRBV4-2 and J usage is TRBJ2-2, with D unresolved. The CDR3 has 15 residues. Looked up from germline, CDR1 is LGHNA and CDR2 is YNFKEQ. Trimming left V 4 bases short and J 6 bases short, with 15 bases between.

In nucleotides, the CDR3 is TGCAGTGCCCCGGGACAGCAAGAGACCCAGTACTTC. Its translation is CSAPGQQETQYF. The chain joins TRBV20-1 to TRBJ2-5; 7 nucleotides match TRBD1. Germline CDR1 is DFQATT and CDR2 is SNEGSKA (reference sequence). The CDR3 loop spans 12 amino acids. The V gene end was trimmed by 6 bases and the J gene end by 2 bases; junction bases not matched to a gene: 3.